One sample yielded the 16 T cell receptor beta chains listed below, sequenced in a study of Ad26.COV2.S vaccination and SARS-CoV-2 variants. Treatment described: 15 to 20 received Ad26.COV2.S at low or high dose, single or two shots; about 5 received placebo; per-sample allocation not given. Specimen acquisition occurred on day 63 following the initial vaccine or placebo injection. Produced via immunoSEQ multiplex PCR; TCRdb's table is partial and in-frame only. This table has approximately 500,000 clones, around 90% appearing once. The specimen was peripheral blood, collected in a trial of Ad26.COV2.S vaccine versus placebo. Receptors originate from a person aged 18-65 years who received the Ad26.COV2.S COVID-19 vaccine or a placebo.

This clone has just a few counts. This rearrangement joins TRBV7-9 to TRBJ2-2; a weak D match, TRBD2 (6 bases). V dropped 7 bases and J dropped 5 bases, with 14 bases sitting between them. The CDR3 consists of 14 residues. Germline CDR1 and CDR2: SEHNR and FQNEAQ (reference sequence). The CDR3 region has the DNA TGTGCCAGCAACCTCGCGGCGGGGACCGGGGAGCTGTTTTTT. Amino acids: CASNLAAGTGELFF. The entire variable domain, with the rest obtained from reference TRBV7-9 and TRBJ2-2, is as follows: DTGVSQNPRHKITKRGQNVTFRCDPISEHNRLYWYRQTLGQGPEFLTYFQNEAQLEKSRLLSDRFSAERPKGSFSTLEIQRTEQGDSAMYLCASNLAAGTGELFFGEGSRLTVL.

The rearrangement uses TRBV18 and TRBJ2-7; TRBD1 aligns across 7 bases. The junction had 3 bases not matched to a gene; V was cut back by 3 bases and J by 7 bases. The CDR3 extends over 12 amino acids. Per germline, CDR1 KGHSH and CDR2 LQKENI. CDR3 region: CASSPEDREQYF. As DNA, the CDR3 is TGTGCCAGCTCACCGGAGGACAGGGAGCAGTACTTC.

The V gene is TRBV30, the J gene TRBJ2-5; D perhaps matches TRBD2 (5 bases). In germline, CDR1 is GTSNPN, CDR2 SVGIG (reference sequence). The CDR3 length is 13 residues. The V gene lost 3 bases and the J gene lost 2 bases, with 10 bases spanning the gap. DNA for the CDR3: TGTGCCTGGAGCAGCGGTACTCAAGAGACCCAGTACTTC. It yields the protein CAWSSGTQETQYF. Looking up the rest from reference TRBV30 and TRBJ2-5 gives the full variable domain: SQTIHQWPATLVQPVGSPLSLECTVEGTSNPNLYWYRQAAGRGLQLLFYSVGIGQISSEVPQNLSASRPQDRQFILSSKKLLLSDSGFYLCAWSSGTQETQYFGPGTRLLVL.

V usage is TRBV7-8 and J usage is TRBJ2-3; unclear D gene. Trimming removed 5 bases at V and 5 bases at J, with 5 bases between. Germline V gene data show CDR1 as SGHVS and CDR2 as FQNEAQ. CDR3 length equals 11 residues. The CDR3 loop reads CASSLKDTQYF. The CDR3 DNA reads as TGTGCCAGCAGCCTAAAAGATACGCAGTATTTT. Combining the CDR3 with reference TRBV7-8 and TRBJ2-3 gives the whole variable domain GAGVSQSPRYKVAKRGQDVALRCDPISGHVSLFWYQQALGQGPEFLTYFQNEAQLDKSGLPSDRFFAERPEGSVSTLKIQRTQQEDSAVYLCASSLKDTQYFGPGTRLTVL.

The chain couples TRBV27 to TRBJ2-7; 7 bases are a match to TRBD1. The germline gives CDR1 MNHEY, CDR2 SMNVEV (reference sequence). V shed 5 bases and J 2 bases; nucleotides not matched to a gene: 6. The CDR3 has 14 residues. The CDR3 DNA follows: TGTGCCAGCAGTCCCCAGACAGGGCCCTACGAGCAGTACTTC. This translates into CASSPQTGPYEQYF.

The rearrangement links TRBV3-1 (or the pseudogene TRBV3-2) to TRBJ1-6; D is ambiguous. Germline assignment: CDR1 LGHDT and CDR2 YNNKEL (reference sequence). There are 13 residues in the CDR3. V lost 8 bases and J lost 3, with 8 bases in between. CDR3 DNA: TGTGCCAGCGGGCAGTTCTATAATTCACCCCTCCACTTT. It codes for CASGQFYNSPLHF.

The chain carries TRBV19 and TRBJ1-4; D is undetermined. The germline V and J ends were trimmed by 8 bases and 10 bases, with 11 bases remaining between them. The CDR3 is made up of 11 amino acids. CDR1 is LNHDA, CDR2 SQIVND, per germline (reference sequence). CDR3 region: CASGPPGKLFF. CDR3 in DNA: TGTGCCAGTGGACCACCCGGAAAACTGTTTTTT.

The chain recombines TRBV2 with TRBJ2-5; D is possibly TRBD1 (6 bases). V was cut by 8 bases and J by 1 base, with 17 bases left in between. Per the germline V gene, CDR1 is SNHLY and CDR2 is FYNNEI. The CDR3 length is 15 residues. The CDR3 region is CASGRDNNFQETQYF. The CDR3 DNA reads TGTGCCAGCGGCCGGGACAATAACTTCCAAGAGACCCAGTACTTC.

This clone appeared once. The chain links TRBV24-1 to TRBJ1-2, with TRBD1 matching 8 bases. The germline gives CDR1 KGHDR, CDR2 SFDVKD. Germline trimming cut 7 bases from V and 4 bases from J; bases unmatched to any gene: 4. The CDR3 has 13 amino acids. CDR3: CATSKDRAYGYTF. The CDR3 DNA follows: TGTGCCACCAGCAAGGACAGGGCCTATGGCTACACCTTC.

The genes are TRBV7-9 and TRBJ2-7; the D gene is possibly TRBD1 (6 bases). The CDR3 runs 13 residues. Germline CDR1 SEHNR, CDR2 FQNEAQ (reference sequence). Trimming cost V 5 bases and J 0 bases, with 8 bases left between them. The CDR3 sequence is CASSRDISYEQYF. CDR3 nucleotides: TGTGCCAGCAGCCGGGACATCTCCTACGAGCAGTACTTC.

This clone was seen a single time. The chain carries TRBV15 and TRBJ1-1; D gene uncertain. This CDR3 region has 13 residues. Trimming removed 5 bases from V and 1 base from J, with 8 bases in between. The germline V gene encodes CDR1 LNHNV and CDR2 YYDKDF (reference sequence). CDR3 bases: TGTGCCACCAGCGGCCGGGGGAACACTGAAGCTTTCTTT. Its protein is CATSGRGNTEAFF. Full variable domain (remainder filled in from reference TRBV15 and TRBJ1-1): DAMVIQNPRYQVTQFGKPVTLSCSQTLNHNVMYWYQQKSSQAPKLLFHYYDKDFNNEADTPDNFQSRRPNTSFCFLDIRSPGLGDTAMYLCATSGRGNTEAFFGQGTRLTVV.

CDR3 amino acids: CASSLVGTGSHNEQFF. CDR3 sequence (DNA): TGCGCCAGCAGCTTGGTGGGGACAGGGTCCCACAATGAGCAGTTCTTC. The chain combines TRBV5-1 with TRBJ2-1, with 9 bases aligning to TRBD1. The CDR3 is made up of 16 amino acids. Germline assignment: CDR1 SGHRS and CDR2 YFSETQ. Trimming removed 0 bases from V and 5 bases from J; junction bases left unmatched: 6.

V gene TRBV5-5 combines with J gene TRBJ2-7, with D unclear. The germline V gene has CDR1 SGHKS and CDR2 YYEKEE (reference sequence). Trimming removed 0 bases from V and 2 bases from J, with 6 bases in between. This CDR3 has 13 residues. The CDR3 sequence: CASSLGFPYEQYF. The CDR3 nucleotides are TGTGCCAGCAGCTTGGGGTTCCCCTACGAGCAGTACTTC.

This chain joins TRBV10-3 and TRBJ1-6, with TRBD1 as a possible D gene (5 bases). The germline gives CDR1 ENHRY, CDR2 SYGVKD. Trimming pared 4 bases from V and 7 bases from J, leaving 14 bases between. The CDR3 is made up of 15 amino acids. CDR3 region: CAISAPGLINSPLHF. CDR3 DNA sequence: TGTGCCATCAGTGCCCCAGGGCTGATAAATTCACCCCTCCACTTT.

This clone was counted once. The V and J genes are TRBV21-1 and TRBJ2-2; the D call TRBD2 from the table was never checked on the DNA. TRBV21-1 is termed a pseudogene. The CDR3 is 16 amino acids. CDR3 sequence (DNA): TGTGCCAGCAGCAAAGTTAGCGGGAGGGACACCGGGGAGCTGTTTTTT. Translation: CASSKVSGRDTGELFF.

The CDR3 is CASSVGGTGLGGTEAFF. In nucleotides, the CDR3 is TGTGCCAGCAGCGTAGGCGGGACAGGGTTGGGGGGCACTGAAGCTTTCTTT. The gene calls are TRBV9 and TRBJ1-1; TRBD1 aligns across 9 bases. Germline V gene data show CDR1 as SGDLS and CDR2 as YYNGEE. The CDR3 is 17 residues long. The V segment lost 0 bases and the J segment 4 bases; nucleotides outside the gene matches: 10.